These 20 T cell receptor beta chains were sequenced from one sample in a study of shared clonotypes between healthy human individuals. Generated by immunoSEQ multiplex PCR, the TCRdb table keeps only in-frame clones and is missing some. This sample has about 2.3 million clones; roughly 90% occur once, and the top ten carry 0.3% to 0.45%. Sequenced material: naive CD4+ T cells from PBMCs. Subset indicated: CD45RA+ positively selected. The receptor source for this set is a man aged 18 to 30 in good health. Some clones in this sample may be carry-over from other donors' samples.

In DNA, the CDR3 is TGTGCCAGCAGCTTAGAAACAGGGTTCAGCTATGAGCAGTTCTTC. Translating gives CASSLETGFSYEQFF. The chain links TRBV11-2 to TRBJ2-1, with D possibly matching TRBD1 (6 bases). Trimming cost V 0 bases and J 8 bases, with 14 bases left between them. The germline V gene encodes CDR1 SGHAT and CDR2 FQNNGV. The CDR3 has 15 residues.

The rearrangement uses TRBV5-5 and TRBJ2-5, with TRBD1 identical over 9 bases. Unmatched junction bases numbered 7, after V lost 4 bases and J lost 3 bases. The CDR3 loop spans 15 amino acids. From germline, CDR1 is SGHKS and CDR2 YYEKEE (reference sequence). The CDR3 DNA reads TGTGCCAGCAGCCTGCGGACAGGGGCAAAAGAGACCCAGTACTTC. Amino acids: CASSLRTGAKETQYF.

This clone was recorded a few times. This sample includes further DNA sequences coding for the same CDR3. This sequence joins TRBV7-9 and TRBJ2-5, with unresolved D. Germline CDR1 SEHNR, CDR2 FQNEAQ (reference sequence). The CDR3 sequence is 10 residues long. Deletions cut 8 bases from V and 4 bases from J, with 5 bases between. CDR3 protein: CASGGETQYF. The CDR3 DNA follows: TGTGCCAGCGGTGGAGAGACCCAGTACTTC.

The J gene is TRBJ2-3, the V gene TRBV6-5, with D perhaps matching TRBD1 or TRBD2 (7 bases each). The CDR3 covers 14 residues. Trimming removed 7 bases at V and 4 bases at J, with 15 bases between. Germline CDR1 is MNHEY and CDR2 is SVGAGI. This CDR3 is CASTPAGGADTQYF. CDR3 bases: TGTGCCAGCACCCCTGCAGGGGGGGCAGATACGCAGTATTTT.

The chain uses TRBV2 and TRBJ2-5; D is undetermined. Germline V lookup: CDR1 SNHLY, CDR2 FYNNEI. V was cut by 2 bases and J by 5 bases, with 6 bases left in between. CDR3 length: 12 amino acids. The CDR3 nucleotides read TGTGCCAGCAGTGAAATGGGTGAGACCCAGTACTTC. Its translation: CASSEMGETQYF.

For the CDR3, the DNA is TGTGCCAGTTTGGACAGGGGGGAAAAACTGTTTTTT. Its translation: CASLDRGEKLFF. The rearrangement uses TRBV6-1 and TRBJ1-4; 10 nucleotides match TRBD1. Germline loops: CDR1 MNHNS, CDR2 SASEGT. V was clipped by 9 bases and J by 8 bases; unmatched bases: 3. The CDR3 covers 12 residues.

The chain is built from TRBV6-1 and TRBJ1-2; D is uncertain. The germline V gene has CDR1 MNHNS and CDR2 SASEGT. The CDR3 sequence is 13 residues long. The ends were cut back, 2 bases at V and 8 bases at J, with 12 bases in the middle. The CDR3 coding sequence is TGTGCCAGCAGTGAATGGGGAATGGACGGCTACACCTTC. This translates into CASSEWGMDGYTF.

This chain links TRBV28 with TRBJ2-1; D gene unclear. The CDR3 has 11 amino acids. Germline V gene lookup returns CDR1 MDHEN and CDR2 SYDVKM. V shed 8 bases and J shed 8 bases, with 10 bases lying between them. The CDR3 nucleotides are TGTGCCAGCGAAGGGAACCATGAGCAGTTCTTC. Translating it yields CASEGNHEQFF.

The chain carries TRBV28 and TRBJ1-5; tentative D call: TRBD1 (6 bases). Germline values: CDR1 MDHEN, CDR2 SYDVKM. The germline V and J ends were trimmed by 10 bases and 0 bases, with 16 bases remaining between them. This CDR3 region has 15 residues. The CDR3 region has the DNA TGTGCCATCCCCGGGACAACTCATAGCAATCAGCCCCAGCATTTT. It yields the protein CAIPGTTHSNQPQHF.

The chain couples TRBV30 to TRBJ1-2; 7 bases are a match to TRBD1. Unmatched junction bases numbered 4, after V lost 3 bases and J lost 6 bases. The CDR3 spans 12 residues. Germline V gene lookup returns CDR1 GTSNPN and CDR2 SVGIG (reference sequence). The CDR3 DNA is TGTGCCTGGAGAGGGGGCTGGGATGGCTACACCTTC. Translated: CAWRGGWDGYTF.

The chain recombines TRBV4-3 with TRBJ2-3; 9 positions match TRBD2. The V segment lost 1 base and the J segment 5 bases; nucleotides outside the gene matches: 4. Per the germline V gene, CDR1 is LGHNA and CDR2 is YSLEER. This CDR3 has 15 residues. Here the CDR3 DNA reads TGCGCCAGCAGCCAAGGGAGCGGGAGGAGAGATACGCAGTATTTT. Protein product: CASSQGSGRRDTQYF.

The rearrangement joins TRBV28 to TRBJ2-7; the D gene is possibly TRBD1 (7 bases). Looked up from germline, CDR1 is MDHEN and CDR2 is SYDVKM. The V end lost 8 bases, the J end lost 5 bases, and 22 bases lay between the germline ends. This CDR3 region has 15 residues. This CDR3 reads CASSGRGRDRHEQYF. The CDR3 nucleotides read TGTGCCAGCTCTGGCCGGGGGCGGGACAGACACGAGCAGTACTTC.

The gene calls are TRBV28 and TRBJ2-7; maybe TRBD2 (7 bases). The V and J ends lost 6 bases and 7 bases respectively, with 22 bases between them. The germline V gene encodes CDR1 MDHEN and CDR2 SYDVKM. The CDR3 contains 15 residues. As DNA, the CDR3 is TGTGCCAGCAGCCCCGGGGGGCAGGGAACCCGAGAGCAGTACTTC. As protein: CASSPGGQGTREQYF.

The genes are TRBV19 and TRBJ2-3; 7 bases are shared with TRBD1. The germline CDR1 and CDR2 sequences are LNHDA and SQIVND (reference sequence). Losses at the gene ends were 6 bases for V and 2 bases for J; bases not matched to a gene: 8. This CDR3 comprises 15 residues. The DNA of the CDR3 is TGTGCCAGTAGCCCGGACAGGAGATCCACAGATACGCAGTATTTT. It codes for CASSPDRRSTDTQYF.

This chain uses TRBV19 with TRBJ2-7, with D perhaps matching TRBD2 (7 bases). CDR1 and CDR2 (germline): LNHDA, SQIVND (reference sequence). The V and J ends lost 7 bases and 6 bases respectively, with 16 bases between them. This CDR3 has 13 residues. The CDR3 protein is CASNYAGAGEQYF. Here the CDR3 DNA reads TGTGCCAGTAATTATGCGGGGGCAGGCGAGCAGTACTTC.

CDR3 amino acids: CASSFELAVYNEQFF. The CDR3 DNA sequence: TGCGCCAGCAGCTTTGAACTAGCGGTGTACAATGAGCAGTTCTTC. The chain uses TRBV5-1 and TRBJ2-1, with 8 positions matching TRBD2. This CDR3 is 15 amino acids long. The J segment lost 4 bases and the V segment lost 2 bases, leaving 5 bases of the junction unmatched. Germline lookup yields CDR1 SGHRS and CDR2 YFSETQ.

The CDR3 loop reads CASSPQRADYNEQFF. In DNA form, the CDR3 reads TGTGCCAGCAGTCCCCAGCGGGCAGACTACAATGAGCAGTTCTTC. V gene TRBV27 combines with J gene TRBJ2-1, with D possibly matching TRBD2 (6 bases). The length of the CDR3 is 15 residues. V was trimmed by 5 bases and J by 3 bases, leaving 14 bases between them. The germline V gene has CDR1 MNHEY and CDR2 SMNVEV (reference sequence).

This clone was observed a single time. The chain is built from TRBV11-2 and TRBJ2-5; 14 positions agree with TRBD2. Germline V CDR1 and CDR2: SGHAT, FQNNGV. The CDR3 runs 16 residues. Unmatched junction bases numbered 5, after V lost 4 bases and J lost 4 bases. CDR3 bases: TGTGCCAGCAGCTCTCCGACTAGCGGGAGGGGAGAGACCCAGTACTTC. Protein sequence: CASSSPTSGRGETQYF.

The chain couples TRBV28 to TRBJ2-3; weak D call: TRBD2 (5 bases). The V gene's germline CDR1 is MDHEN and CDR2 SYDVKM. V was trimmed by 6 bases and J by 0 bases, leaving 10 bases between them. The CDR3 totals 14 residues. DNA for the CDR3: TGTGCCAGCAGCCAACTAGGGAGCACAGATACGCAGTATTTT. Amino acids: CASSQLGSTDTQYF.

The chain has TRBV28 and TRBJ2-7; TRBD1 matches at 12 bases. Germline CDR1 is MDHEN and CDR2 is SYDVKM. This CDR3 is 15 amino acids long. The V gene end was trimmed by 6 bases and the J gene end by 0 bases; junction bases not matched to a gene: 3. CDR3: CASRGTGGISYEQYF. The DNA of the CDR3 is TGTGCCAGCAGGGGGACAGGGGGCATCTCCTACGAGCAGTACTTC.